The rows below give T cell receptor beta chains drawn from one sample of a study of cytomegalovirus exposure and HLA in healthy donors. The assay was immunoSEQ multiplex PCR, and TCRdb's table has in-frame clones only and misses some. The sample yields around 160,000 clones, around four fifths seen once. Sequenced material: PBMCs. Receptor source: a woman in her late teens or twenties in good health and CMV-seronegative. Each CDR3 is given with its conserved first and last residue. The order of the fields is clone size, D gene, J gene, V gene, CDR3 length, CDR3 DNA, CDR3 protein. A D gene is named only where the DNA matches it firmly. Part of the rows lack a size; the others show once, few, many or a class for expanded clones.

>-|TRBD1|TRBJ1-1|TRBV18|16
TGTGCCAGCTCACTCACCGGGACAGGGGAATGGACTGAAGCTTTCTTT
CASSLTGTGEWTEAFF
>few|-|TRBJ1-4|TRBV30|18
TGTGCCTGGGGGGGCCCCGGCGGATTCACGGCAACTAATGAAAAACTGTTTTTT
CAWGGPGGFTATNEKLFF
>-|TRBD1|TRBJ1-1|TRBV6-5|14
TGTGCCAGCAGCCCAGGACAGGGGGCCGCTGAAGCTTTCTTT
CASSPGQGAAEAFF
>-|-|TRBJ1-6|TRBV4-1|12
TGCGCCAGCAGCCAAGTCTACTCACCCCTCCACTTT
CASSQVYSPLHF
>-|-|TRBJ2-7|TRBV27|14
TGTGCCAGCAGCTCCAAGGGGGGGCCCTACGAGCAGTACTTC
CASSSKGGPYEQYF
>-|TRBD1|TRBJ2-7|TRBV10-2|14
TGCGCCAGCAGTAAGACGGGACAGTCCTACGAGCAGTACTTC
CASSKTGQSYEQYF
>-|-|TRBJ1-2|TRBV7-9|12
TGTGCCAGCAGCCGACTGGAGGACGGCTACACCTTC
CASSRLEDGYTF
>-|-|TRBJ2-3|TRBV4-2|20
TGTGCCAGCAGCCAAGATGGCCCCTTGCCGGGGGTTCGTCGCACAGATACGCAGTATTTT
CASSQDGPLPGVRRTDTQYF
>-|-|TRBJ1-1|TRBV18|13
TGTGCCAGCTCACCAACTGAGATCACTGAAGCTTTCTTT
CASSPTEITEAFF
>-|-|TRBJ2-2|TRBV5-1|13
TGCGCCAGCAGCTCGACAGACACCGGGGAGCTGTTTTTT
CASSSTDTGELFF
>-|-|TRBJ2-1|TRBV27|14
TGTGCCAGCAGTTTCCGGGGTTCCCGTAATGAGCAGTTCTTC
CASSFRGSRNEQFF